This TCR beta chain was sequenced in a study of control samples from healthy donors and cancer patients. The data were produced by immunoSEQ multiplex PCR, yet TCRdb's version contains in-frame clones alone and is incomplete. The sample comprises about 170,000 clones, 85% to 95% of which are singletons, and 4.1% rests with the top ten. The CDR3 is 15 amino acids. The ends were cut back, 6 bases at V and 1 base at J, with 13 bases in the middle. Germline V CDR1 and CDR2: SGDLS, YYNGEE. The chain employs TRBV9 and TRBJ2-2, with D unclear. Sequenced input: blood. The receptor was derived from a woman aged 60-75 years in good health. The CDR3 DNA is TGTGCCAGCACGACCCTGGACCTGAACACCGGGGAGCTGTTTTTT. This encodes CASTTLDLNTGELFF.